Below, 27 T cell receptor beta chains from the same sample are listed, as sequenced in a study of T cells after yellow fever vaccination. TCRdb analysed the 5' RACE reads with MiXCR anew, one entry per CDR3 protein. The sample carries 99,000 or so distinct CDR3 sequences, about 5.8% recorded once. Material: CD8+ T cells sorted from PBMCs, obtained 10 days after the yellow fever booster vaccination. These TCRs come from a man between 18 and 35 years old who received the YFV17D yellow fever vaccine.

This clonotype was observed a few times. The CDR3, as DNA: TGTGCCAGCAGCCCACCTCGGACAGGGGGCTACACCTACGAGCAGTACTTC. The encoded protein is CASSPPRTGGYTYEQYF. The rearrangement links TRBV3-2 to TRBJ2-7; TRBD1, the table's D call, was not compared with the DNA. TRBV3-2 is described as a pseudogene. The CDR3 has 17 amino acids.

This clonotype was detected only a few times. The V call is TRBV4-3, the J call TRBJ2-4; D gene ambiguous. Germline V gene lookup returns CDR1 LGHNA and CDR2 YSLEER. The CDR3 loop spans 14 amino acids. With 1 base removed from V and 5 bases from J, the gap between germline ends came to 9 bases. Here the CDR3 DNA reads TGCGCCAGCAGCCAAGCAGGTTTCGAAAACATTCAGTACTTC. Residues: CASSQAGFENIQYF.

This clonotype was detected only a few times. The chain recombines TRBV5-6 with TRBJ2-3; D not certain. The V gene's germline CDR1 is SGHDT and CDR2 YYEEEE. This CDR3 contains 14 residues. Trimming stripped 1 base from V and 0 bases from J, with 6 bases between. CDR3 DNA: TGTGCCAGCAGCTTGAGGTCTAGCACAGATACGCAGTATTTT. It encodes CASSLRSSTDTQYF.

This clonotype occurred many times. The chain is built from TRBV11-2 and TRBJ2-7; TRBD2 is a possible D gene (6 bases). CDR3 length: 13 residues. Germline V lookup: CDR1 SGHAT, CDR2 FQNNGV. The V end was cut by 3 bases, the J end by 4 bases, with 10 bases between. In DNA form, the CDR3 reads TGTGCCAGCAGCTTGGGACTTATTTACGAGCAGTACGTC. Its protein product is CASSLGLIYEQYV.

This sequence joins TRBV4-1 and TRBJ2-7; 8 nucleotides line up with TRBD1. Unmatched junction bases numbered 4, after V lost 0 bases and J lost 3 bases. This CDR3 has 15 amino acids. Germline assignment: CDR1 MGHRA and CDR2 YSYEKL. The chain's CDR3 is CASSQEVTGVYEQYF. In DNA form, the CDR3 reads TGCGCCAGCAGCCAAGAAGTGACAGGGGTCTACGAGCAGTACTTC.

This clonotype has at least ten counts. The chain employs TRBV4-2 and TRBJ2-2, with 8 nucleotides matching TRBD2. With V trimmed by 4 bases and J by 3 bases, 4 bases remained unmatched. The CDR3 is 15 residues long. Germline V gene data show CDR1 as LGHNA and CDR2 as YNFKEQ. In DNA, the CDR3 is TGTGCCAGCAGCCTTAACGGGGGGGACACCGGGGAGCTGTTTTTT. This codes for CASSLNGGDTGELFF.

The chain uses TRBV19 and TRBJ1-1; D is ambiguous. Between the trimmed V and J ends, which lost 7 bases and 1 base, there was a span of 4 bases. CDR3 length: 11 residues. Germline V gives CDR1 LNHDA, CDR2 SQIVND (reference sequence). Written as DNA, the CDR3 is TGTGCCAGTAAGGAGAACACTGAAGCTTTCTTT. It translates to CASKENTEAFF.

This clonotype was seen a few times. This rearrangement joins TRBV20-1 to TRBJ2-7, with D possibly being TRBD2 (5 bases). The CDR3 is 13 residues long. V was trimmed by 4 bases and J by 0 bases, leaving 10 bases between them. Germline V gene data show CDR1 as DFQATT and CDR2 as SNEGSKA (reference sequence). CDR3 DNA sequence: TGCAGTGCTAAGCGGACCGCCTCCTACGAGCAGTACTTC. Protein product: CSAKRTASYEQYF.

This clonotype was seen ten or more times. The chain employs TRBV7-8 and TRBJ2-5; 7 bases match TRBD1. CDR3 length equals 16 residues. The trim removed 1 base at V and 5 bases at J, leaving 10 bases unmatched. Per the germline V gene, CDR1 is SGHVS and CDR2 is FQNEAQ. Written as DNA, the CDR3 is TGTGCCAGCAGCTTAGGACGACAGGGTTTTGTTGAGACCCAGTACTTC. Its protein product is CASSLGRQGFVETQYF.

In its sample, this clonotype was seen a few times. The V call is TRBV4-1, the J call TRBJ2-7, with D unresolved. This CDR3 has 13 residues. The germline V gene has CDR1 MGHRA and CDR2 YSYEKL. V shed 1 base and J shed 4 bases, with 8 bases lying between them. CDR3 nucleotides: TGCGCCAGCAGCCAAGGGCTTCCTTACGAGCAGTACGTC. This encodes CASSQGLPYEQYV.

This clonotype was picked up a small number of times. The genes are TRBV4-1 and TRBJ2-3; no definite D call. Germline loops: CDR1 MGHRA, CDR2 YSYEKL. V dropped 2 bases and J dropped 2 bases, with 5 bases sitting between them. This CDR3 region has 13 residues. The CDR3 loop reads CASSQWNTDTQYF. CDR3 sequence (DNA): TGCGCCAGCAGCCAATGGAACACAGATACGCAGTATTTT.

This rearrangement joins TRBV7-9 to TRBJ2-7, with 13 bases identical to TRBD2. This CDR3 is built from 12 residues. CDR1 and CDR2 (germline): SEHNR, FQNEAQ (reference sequence). V shed 5 bases and J 11 bases; nucleotides not matched to a gene: 3. CDR3 bases: TGTGCCAGCAGCACTGGGACTAGCGGGGAGTACGTC. Protein product: CASSTGTSGEYV.

This clonotype showed up just a few times. The genes are TRBV7-6 and TRBJ2-3; TRBD1 agrees at 7 bases. V trimming: 1 base; J trimming: 4 bases; junction bases outside the gene matches: 8. CDR3 length: 16 residues. Germline CDR1 SGHVS, CDR2 FNYEAQ. The CDR3 spells CASSLEGAGGPDTQYF. CDR3 DNA sequence: TGTGCCAGCAGCTTAGAGGGGGCTGGGGGCCCAGATACGCAGTATTTT.

This clonotype was seen ten or more times. This sequence joins TRBV5-5 and TRBJ2-3; D possibly corresponds to TRBD2 (5 bases). The CDR3 is made up of 11 amino acids. Per germline, CDR1 SGHKS and CDR2 YYEKEE (reference sequence). V was shortened by 4 bases and J by 8 bases, with 8 bases between the two germline ends. The CDR3 bases are TGTGCCAGCAGCCCGGCGGGTACGCAGTATTTT. It encodes CASSPAGTQYF. The entire variable domain, with the rest obtained from reference TRBV5-5 and TRBJ2-3, is as follows: DAGVTQSPTHLIKTRGQQVTLRCSPISGHKSVSWYQQVLGQGPQFIFQYYEKEERGRGNFPDRFSARQFPNYSSELNVNALLLGDSALYLCASSPAGTQYFGPGTRLTVL.

Ten or more counts support this clonotype. The V call is TRBV6-5, the J call TRBJ2-7; unclear D gene. The germline V and J ends were trimmed by 5 bases and 0 bases, with 11 bases remaining between them. This CDR3 is built from 14 residues. Germline V gene lookup returns CDR1 MNHEY and CDR2 SVGAGI. CDR3 protein: CASSPNLSSYEQYV. The CDR3 nucleotides are TGTGCCAGCAGTCCCAACCTGAGCTCCTACGAGCAGTACGTC.

The chain combines TRBV29-1 with TRBJ2-2; the D is unclear. This CDR3 is built from 12 residues. Germline CDR1 reads SQVTM; CDR2 reads ANQGSEA. Trimming shortened V by 4 bases and J by 4 bases, and 7 bases separated the two germline ends. DNA of the CDR3: TGCAGCGTTGGGCTTAGCACCGGGGAGCTGTTTTTT. The encoded protein is CSVGLSTGELFF.

This clonotype was seen more than once but under ten times. The chain has TRBV13 and TRBJ2-7; D unclear. The CDR3 covers 12 residues. The ends were cut back, 0 bases at V and 6 bases at J, with 6 bases in the middle. CDR1 and CDR2 (germline): PRHDT, FYEKMQ (reference sequence). The CDR3 sequence is CASSLGGIEQYV. The DNA of the CDR3 is TGTGCCAGCAGCTTAGGTGGAATCGAGCAGTACGTC.

There are many counts of this clonotype. In nucleotides, the CDR3 is TGTGCCAGCAGCATAGGACCCAACCCCTACGAGCAGTACGTC. This sequence encodes CASSIGPNPYEQYV. The rearrangement links TRBV7-2 to TRBJ2-7; D remains ambiguous. With 5 bases removed from V and 2 bases from J, the gap between germline ends came to 13 bases. CDR1 SGHTA and CDR2 FQGNSA come from the germline V gene. The length of the CDR3 is 14 residues.

This clonotype was picked up a small number of times. The chain is built from TRBV28 and TRBJ1-4; a possible D gene is TRBD1 (6 bases). The V gene's germline CDR1 is MDHEN and CDR2 SYDVKM. Trimming took off 10 bases at V and 0 bases at J, with 21 bases between the two ends. The CDR3 spans 17 residues. In DNA, the CDR3 is TGTGCCACCTCGCCTATTACAGGGTCGGCAACTAATGAAAAACTGTTTTTT. It translates to CATSPITGSATNEKLFF. Supplemented by reference TRBV28 and TRBJ1-4, the full variable domain reads DVKVTQSSRYLVKRTGEKVFLECVQDMDHENMFWYRQDPGLGLRLIYFSYDVKMKEKGDIPEGYSVSREKKERFSLILESASTNQTSMYLCATSPITGSATNEKLFFGSGTQLSVL.

This clonotype was found a few times. The chain uses TRBV20-1 and TRBJ1-6; D gene unclear. The germline V gene encodes CDR1 DFQATT and CDR2 SNEGSKA (reference sequence). The V gene lost 0 bases and the J gene lost 8 bases, with 14 bases spanning the gap. The CDR3 length is 15 residues. Here the CDR3 DNA reads TGCAGTGCTAGAGAGGGCCAGGACCGTTATTCACCCCTCCACTTT. Its translation is CSAREGQDRYSPLHF.

This clonotype was detected ten times or more. The V call is TRBV20-1, the J call TRBJ2-2; 10 positions agree with TRBD1. The V and J ends lost 3 bases and 6 bases, in that order; junction bases with no gene match: 7. CDR1 is DFQATT and CDR2 is SNEGSKA in the germline V gene (reference sequence). The CDR3 runs to 15 residues. The CDR3 reads CSARPLGTGAGELFF. DNA for the CDR3: TGCAGTGCTAGGCCATTGGGGACAGGGGCCGGGGAGCTGTTTTTT.

This clonotype came up many times. The chain recombines TRBV7-2 with TRBJ2-7; D remains ambiguous. CDR1 and CDR2 (germline): SGHTA, FQGNSA. The CDR3 is made up of 13 amino acids. V gave up 6 bases and J gave up 6 bases, with 15 bases separating them. For the CDR3, the DNA is TGTGCCAGCAGTGAAGGCCCCCTTTCCGAGCAGTACGTC. The encoded protein is CASSEGPLSEQYV.

This clonotype has only a few counts. This chain uses TRBV28 with TRBJ1-1; D is uncertain. This CDR3 spans 19 amino acids. Deletions cut 5 bases from V and 4 bases from J, with 29 bases between. In germline, CDR1 is MDHEN, CDR2 SYDVKM. The CDR3 nucleotides are TGTGCCAGCAGTATTGTCCCAGTCACGACATGGTCCGGAGCCACTGAAGCTTTCTTT. Protein: CASSIVPVTTWSGATEAFF. Full variable domain (missing parts from reference TRBV28 and TRBJ1-1): DVKVTQSSRYLVKRTGEKVFLECVQDMDHENMFWYRQDPGLGLRLIYFSYDVKMKEKGDIPEGYSVSREKKERFSLILESASTNQTSMYLCASSIVPVTTWSGATEAFFGQGTRLTVV.

This clonotype occurred many times. The J gene is TRBJ2-5, the V gene TRBV4-1; possible D gene TRBD2, 7 bases. V was trimmed by 1 base and J by 5 bases, leaving 14 bases between them. In germline, CDR1 is MGHRA, CDR2 YSYEKL. The CDR3 covers 15 residues. The CDR3 DNA is TGCGCCAGCAGCCAAGTCGAGGGGGGGAGGGAGACCCAGTACTTC. It specifies CASSQVEGGRETQYF.

This clonotype was detected many times. The chain joins TRBV18 to TRBJ2-7, with D unclear. V was trimmed by 3 bases and J by 0 bases, leaving 15 bases between them. Looked up from germline, CDR1 is KGHSH and CDR2 is LQKENI. CDR3 length equals 16 residues. CDR3 in DNA: TGTGCCAGCTCACCCAGAGGAGACAAATACTCCTACGAGCAGTACTTC. Its translation: CASSPRGDKYSYEQYF.

This clonotype appeared a few times. This rearrangement joins TRBV7-9 to TRBJ2-3; D gene unclear. This CDR3 is 12 amino acids long. The germline V and J ends were trimmed by 5 bases and 4 bases, with 7 bases remaining between them. CDR1 is SEHNR and CDR2 is FQNEAQ in the germline V gene (reference sequence). The CDR3 loop reads CASSVDSDTQYF. The CDR3 nucleotides are TGTGCCAGCAGCGTGGATTCAGATACGCAGTATTTT. Supplemented by reference TRBV7-9 and TRBJ2-3, the full variable domain reads DTGVSQNPRHKITKRGQNVTFRCDPISEHNRLYWYRQTLGQGPEFLTYFQNEAQLEKSRLLSDRFSAERPKGSFSTLEIQRTEQGDSAMYLCASSVDSDTQYFGPGTRLTVL.

This chain connects TRBV4-1 to TRBJ2-3; D call uncertain. The CDR3 length is 16 residues. Germline assignment: CDR1 MGHRA and CDR2 YSYEKL. The V gene lost 0 bases and the J gene lost 2 bases, with 12 bases spanning the gap. The CDR3 sequence: CASSQDEAQATDTQYF. In nucleotides, the CDR3 is TGCGCCAGCAGCCAAGATGAAGCCCAAGCCACAGATACGCAGTATTTT.